Listed here are 31 T cell receptor beta chains from one sample, sequenced in a study of human T cells and chemical hapten exposure (dated by TCRdb to about 2021). Library preparation employed RACE. The sequencing machine was a NextSeq 500. TCRdb reran the public reads through fastp at Q25 and MiXCR, keeping productive beta chains. CDR3 protein duplicates are merged, each entry listing the most common genes and DNA. The table for this sample lists some 200,000 distinct CDR3 sequences; approximately 31% of them were counted only once. 2.5% to 3.5% of the sample belongs to the ten largest clones. The time point tag for this specimen amounts to: pre-sensitization, week 0. This specimen's treatment or condition label, per the study, means: therapeutic diphenylcyclopropenone sensitization with weekly scalp DPC. Sequencing was performed on whole blood, taken in connection with sensitization to the hapten diphenylcyclopropenone (DPC). These receptors were obtained from a woman aged 25 to 39 with alopecia areata. Some clones in this sample may be carry-over from other donors' samples.

The gene calls are TRBV11-2 and TRBJ2-1; 7 bases fit TRBD2. Germline V CDR1 and CDR2: SGHAT, FQNNGV. The CDR3 sequence is 14 residues long. Trimming removed 4 bases from V and 9 bases from J; junction bases left unmatched: 9. In nucleotides, the CDR3 is TGTGCCAGCAGCTCCTCTTTCCTAGCGGTTGAGCAGTTCTTC. Residues: CASSSSFLAVEQFF.

The chain carries TRBV7-2 and TRBJ2-7; 8 bases match TRBD2. In germline, CDR1 is SGHTA, CDR2 FQGNSA. The ends lost 0 bases at V and 2 bases at J; junction bases unmatched: 3. CDR3 length equals 15 residues. CDR3 nucleotides: TGTGCCAGCAGCTTAGCCGGGACTAGTACCTACGAGCAGTACTTC. It translates to CASSLAGTSTYEQYF.

This clonotype was recorded a few times. This chain connects TRBV7-2 to TRBJ1-6, with 8 bases matching TRBD1. This CDR3 region has 15 residues. Germline CDR1 SGHTA, CDR2 FQGNSA. The J segment lost 9 bases and the V segment lost 2 bases, leaving 6 bases of the junction unmatched. The CDR3 here is CASSLLTGGGSPLHF. The CDR3 DNA is TGTGCCAGCAGCTTACTTACAGGGGGAGGTTCACCCCTCCACTTT. Together with reference TRBV7-2 and TRBJ1-6, the CDR3 gives the full variable domain: GAGVSQSPSNKVTEKGKDVELRCDPISGHTALYWYRQSLGQGLEFLIYFQGNSAPDKSGLPSDRFSAERTGGSVSTLTIQRTQQEDSAVYLCASSLLTGGGSPLHFGNGTRLTVT.

The rearrangement links TRBV7-2 to TRBJ2-7, with D unclear. This CDR3 has 13 residues. The germline V and J ends were trimmed by 6 bases and 3 bases, with 12 bases remaining between them. From germline, CDR1 is SGHTA and CDR2 FQGNSA. CDR3 DNA sequence: TGTGCCAGCAGGAAAGGGTCCCTCTACGAGCAGTACTTC. It is translated as CASRKGSLYEQYF. Complete variable domain (other parts from reference TRBV7-2 and TRBJ2-7): GAGVSQSPSNKVTEKGKDVELRCDPISGHTALYWYRQSLGQGLEFLIYFQGNSAPDKSGLPSDRFSAERTGGSVSTLTIQRTQQEDSAVYLCASRKGSLYEQYFGPGTRLTVT.

This rearrangement joins TRBV5-5 to TRBJ1-2; tentative D call: TRBD1 (5 bases). The length of the CDR3 is 15 residues. The germline V gene encodes CDR1 SGHKS and CDR2 YYEKEE (reference sequence). The V and J ends lost 0 bases and 5 bases respectively, with 14 bases between them. Here the CDR3 DNA reads TGTGCCAGCAGCTTGGGCAGGGAGCCTGGGTATGGCTACACCTTC. Translated: CASSLGREPGYGYTF.

The chain links TRBV7-2 to TRBJ2-7; no reliable D call. The CDR3 runs to 13 residues. Trimming stripped 0 bases from V and 6 bases from J, with 9 bases between. Looked up from germline, CDR1 is SGHTA and CDR2 is FQGNSA. CDR3 protein: CASSLATSGEQYF. The CDR3 coding sequence is TGTGCCAGCAGCTTAGCGACGAGTGGCGAGCAGTACTTC.

The CDR3 loop is CSVAEHSGGPHYEQYF. For the CDR3, the DNA is TGCAGCGTTGCCGAGCACAGCGGGGGACCCCACTACGAGCAGTACTTC. The J gene is TRBJ2-7, the V gene TRBV29-1, with 8 bases that match TRBD2. The junction had 14 bases not matched to a gene; V was cut back by 4 bases and J by 3 bases. The germline V gene has CDR1 SQVTM and CDR2 ANQGSEA. The CDR3 sequence is 16 residues long.

The chain uses TRBV7-9 and TRBJ1-1, with D unclear. The CDR3 is 13 amino acids. Germline V gene lookup returns CDR1 SEHNR and CDR2 FQNEAQ (reference sequence). V lost 0 bases and J 6 bases, leaving 8 bases between the germline ends. Here the CDR3 DNA reads TGTGCCAGCAGCTTAGCCCCTGCCGCTGAAGCTTTCTTT. This sequence encodes CASSLAPAAEAFF.

The chain links TRBV9 to TRBJ2-3, with TRBD2 identical over 11 bases. Germline loops: CDR1 SGDLS, CDR2 YYNGEE. Trimming took 0 bases from V and 3 from J; bases not matched to a gene: 9. The CDR3 consists of 18 residues. CDR3 in DNA: TGTGCCAGCAGCGTAGGGGCGACTAGCGGGGTACTTACAGATACGCAGTATTTT. Translation: CASSVGATSGVLTDTQYF. Full variable domain (outside the CDR3, taken from reference TRBV9 and TRBJ2-3): DSGVTQTPKHLITATGQRVTLRCSPRSGDLSVYWYQQSLDQGLQFLIQYYNGEERAKGNILERFSAQQFPDLHSELNLSSLELGDSALYFCASSVGATSGVLTDTQYFGPGTRLTVL.

This clonotype was recorded a few times. The rearrangement uses TRBV12-3 or TRBV12-4 and TRBJ2-2; 9 nucleotides align to TRBD2. The CDR3 is 16 amino acids. Trimming cost V 4 bases and J 4 bases; bases outside gene matches: 7. The CDR3 is CASSSLAGATTGELFF. Written as DNA, the CDR3 is TGTGCCAGCAGTTCTTTAGCGGGAGCGACCACCGGGGAGCTGTTTTTT.

Only a few counts were recorded for this clonotype. V and J are TRBV5-8 and TRBJ2-4; TRBD2 matches at 7 bases. The germline gives CDR1 SGHTS, CDR2 YDEGEE. Unmatched junction bases numbered 6, after V lost 7 bases and J lost 8 bases. The CDR3 is 12 amino acids. CDR3 loop: CASSPRGDIQYF. The CDR3 coding sequence is TGTGCCAGCTCTCCCCGGGGGGACATTCAGTACTTC.

The J gene is TRBJ2-1, the V gene TRBV4-3, with a weak D call TRBD2 (5 bases). Germline CDR1 LGHNA, CDR2 YSLEER. Trimming took off 4 bases at V and 7 bases at J, with 23 bases between the two ends. This CDR3 has 17 amino acids. This CDR3 reads CASSLNSIGRGRNEQFF. For the CDR3, the DNA is TGCGCCAGCAGCCTCAACTCTATCGGCCGGGGTCGGAATGAGCAGTTCTTC.

This clonotype is a singleton in its sample. Likely a read error: the CDR3 ends without its conserved phenylalanine or tryptophan. The chain is built from TRBV6-5 and TRBJ2-7; TRBD1 aligns across 8 bases. J lost 2 bases, V lost 2 bases, and 8 bases had no gene match. The germline V gene encodes CDR1 MNHEY and CDR2 SVGAGI. The CDR3 is made up of 16 amino acids. CDR3 DNA sequence: TGTGCCAGCAGTTACACCGGACAGGGAAGGCCCTACGAGCAGTACTCC. This gives the protein CASSYTGQGRPYEQYS.

The chain links TRBV28 to TRBJ1-4; possibly TRBD1 for D (5 bases). The CDR3 is 14 amino acids. Trimming took 6 bases from V and 5 from J, leaving 13 bases between them. From germline, CDR1 is MDHEN and CDR2 SYDVKM. CDR3 sequence: CASRWGTANEKLFF. In nucleotides, the CDR3 is TGTGCCAGCAGGTGGGGGACGGCGAATGAAAAACTGTTTTTT.

V gene TRBV6-2 or TRBV6-3 combines with J gene TRBJ1-1, with TRBD1 as a possible D gene (5 bases). Trimming stripped 0 bases from V and 2 bases from J, with 7 bases between. CDR1 MNHEY and CDR2 SVGEGT come from the germline V gene. There are 14 residues in the CDR3. The CDR3 nucleotides are TGTGCCAGCAGTTACTCAGGGGCCAACACTGAAGCTTTCTTT. Protein sequence: CASSYSGANTEAFF.

V gene TRBV7-9 combines with J gene TRBJ2-3, with 9 bases lining up with TRBD2. Trimming removed 2 bases from V and 3 bases from J; junction bases left unmatched: 3. The germline gives CDR1 SEHNR, CDR2 FQNEAQ (reference sequence). The CDR3 has 15 amino acids. CDR3 bases: TGTGCCAGCAGCTTAATAGCGGGAGCGACAGATACGCAGTATTTT. Its protein is CASSLIAGATDTQYF. Full variable domain (outside the CDR3, taken from reference TRBV7-9 and TRBJ2-3): DTGVSQNPRHKITKRGQNVTFRCDPISEHNRLYWYRQTLGQGPEFLTYFQNEAQLEKSRLLSDRFSAERPKGSFSTLEIQRTEQGDSAMYLCASSLIAGATDTQYFGPGTRLTVL.

This clonotype has a handful of counts. The rearrangement uses TRBV7-8 and TRBJ1-1; D is possibly TRBD1 (5 bases). Between the trimmed V and J ends, which lost 8 bases and 8 bases, there was a span of 15 bases. This CDR3 spans 12 amino acids. Per germline, CDR1 SGHVS and CDR2 FQNEAQ. This chain's CDR3 is CASGTAGAEAFF. The CDR3, as DNA: TGTGCCAGCGGGACGGCCGGGGCCGAAGCTTTCTTT.

The V gene is TRBV6-6, the J gene TRBJ2-6; D might be TRBD1 (6 bases). Germline CDR1 MNHNY, CDR2 SVGAGI (reference sequence). The CDR3 runs to 18 residues. The V and J ends lost 3 bases and 1 base respectively, with 16 bases between them. In DNA form, the CDR3 reads TGTGCCAGCAGTTATGTCAGGGGCAAGCTTTCTGGGGCCAACGTCCTGACTTTC. Amino acids: CASSYVRGKLSGANVLTF.

The chain employs TRBV28 and TRBJ2-7; D tentatively reads TRBD1 or TRBD2 (7 bases each). CDR1 is MDHEN and CDR2 is SYDVKM in the germline V gene. The ends were cut back, 7 bases at V and 0 bases at J, with 13 bases in the middle. This CDR3 contains 14 residues. CDR3 bases: TGTGCCAGCACCCAGGGGGGGAGCTCCTACGAGCAGTACTTC. Amino acids: CASTQGGSSYEQYF.

The chain combines TRBV29-1 with TRBJ2-1; D gene ambiguous. V was clipped by 3 bases and J by 7 bases, with 13 bases between them. The CDR3 loop spans 13 amino acids. Germline V CDR1 and CDR2: SQVTM, ANQGSEA. CDR3 coding DNA: TGCAGCGTTGATGGCAGGATAGCAAATGAGCAGTTCTTC. Its protein product is CSVDGRIANEQFF.

The V call is TRBV3-1, the J call TRBJ2-1; 9 positions agree with TRBD2. V lost 3 bases and J lost 4; bases outside the gene matches: 7. The CDR3 is 16 residues long. The germline V gene encodes CDR1 LGHDT and CDR2 YNNKEL (reference sequence). The CDR3 DNA follows: TGTGCCAGCAGCCATTTCGAGGCGGGAGGGTACAATGAGCAGTTCTTC. Its protein product is CASSHFEAGGYNEQFF.

This clonotype was recorded a few times. The V gene is TRBV6-6, the J gene TRBJ2-5, with D perhaps TRBD1 (5 bases). CDR1 and CDR2 (germline): MNHNY, SVGAGI (reference sequence). V lost 2 bases and J 2 bases, leaving 9 bases between the germline ends. The CDR3 totals 14 residues. As DNA, the CDR3 is TGTGCCAGCAGTTACCGCGACAGACAAGAGACCCAGTACTTC. It specifies CASSYRDRQETQYF.

This chain joins TRBV6-2 or TRBV6-3 and TRBJ2-1; no clear D gene. Germline assignment: CDR1 MNHEY and CDR2 SVGEGT. Trimming shortened V by 0 bases and J by 7 bases, and 10 bases separated the two germline ends. The CDR3 runs to 14 residues. The CDR3 loop is CASSYSGVRNEQFF. Written as DNA, the CDR3 is TGTGCCAGCAGTTACTCGGGCGTCCGTAATGAGCAGTTCTTC.

The sample holds a few counts of this clonotype. The chain carries TRBV28 and TRBJ2-2; D call uncertain. Between the trimmed V and J ends, which lost 6 bases and 6 bases, there was a span of 8 bases. This CDR3 contains 12 residues. Germline CDR1 reads MDHEN; CDR2 reads SYDVKM. CDR3: CASSPPPGELFF. The CDR3 DNA reads TGTGCCAGCAGCCCACCTCCCGGGGAGCTGTTTTTT.

The genes are TRBV29-1 and TRBJ1-5; no definite D call. Germline V gene sequence: CDR1 SQVTM, CDR2 ANQGSEA. V lost 4 bases, J lost 0 bases, and 1 base lay in between. The CDR3 runs 11 residues. The chain's CDR3 is CSVGSNQPQHF. The CDR3, as DNA: TGCAGCGTTGGTAGCAATCAGCCCCAGCATTTT.

The rearrangement links TRBV19 to TRBJ1-5; D uncertain. Germline CDR1 LNHDA, CDR2 SQIVND (reference sequence). V was clipped by 9 bases and J by 6 bases, with 15 bases between them. This CDR3 region has 13 residues. The CDR3 nucleotides are TGTGCCAGCCGAGCCTCAAGCGGTCAGCCCCAGCATTTT. Translating it yields CASRASSGQPQHF.

V usage is TRBV29-1 and J usage is TRBJ2-1, with D uncertain. The V end was cut by 6 bases, the J end by 5 bases, with 14 bases between. The CDR3 runs 13 residues. The germline V gene encodes CDR1 SQVTM and CDR2 ANQGSEA. CDR3: CSVATTVNNEQFF. The CDR3 DNA reads as TGCAGCGTGGCAACCACAGTTAACAATGAGCAGTTCTTC.

Ten or more counts support this clonotype. This chain joins TRBV6-1 and TRBJ2-5; 7 positions agree with TRBD1. CDR1 MNHNS and CDR2 SASEGT come from the germline V gene. V was clipped by 3 bases and J by 1 base; unmatched bases: 5. CDR3 size: 15 residues. The chain's CDR3 is CASSDVTGSQETQYF. The CDR3 DNA reads TGTGCCAGCAGTGATGTGACAGGGTCCCAAGAGACCCAGTACTTC.

The gene calls are TRBV28 and TRBJ2-7, with TRBD2 identical over 7 bases. Germline lookup yields CDR1 MDHEN and CDR2 SYDVKM. With V trimmed by 5 bases and J by 2 bases, 6 bases remained unmatched. CDR3 length equals 14 residues. The CDR3, as DNA: TGTGCCAGCAGTAGCGGGGCGGATCCCTACGAGCAGTACTTC. Translated: CASSSGADPYEQYF.

This clonotype was recorded a few times. V is TRBV5-5 and J is TRBJ2-2, with D possibly matching TRBD2 (6 bases). CDR1 and CDR2 (germline): SGHKS, YYEKEE (reference sequence). This CDR3 has 15 residues. Between the trimmed V and J ends, which lost 1 base and 4 bases, there was a span of 11 bases. The CDR3 sequence: CASSLPRTITGELFF. Written as DNA, the CDR3 is TGTGCCAGCAGCTTGCCCCGGACTATCACCGGGGAGCTGTTTTTT.

This clonotype turned up a few times. The chain uses TRBV9 and TRBJ1-1; D possibly corresponds to TRBD1 (5 bases). Germline V gene sequence: CDR1 SGDLS, CDR2 YYNGEE. The CDR3 has 15 amino acids. The V end was cut by 1 base, the J end by 6 bases, with 16 bases between. The CDR3 region has the DNA TGTGCCAGCAGCGTATCTCCCGTAGAAGGGGCTGAAGCTTTCTTT. This gives the protein CASSVSPVEGAEAFF.